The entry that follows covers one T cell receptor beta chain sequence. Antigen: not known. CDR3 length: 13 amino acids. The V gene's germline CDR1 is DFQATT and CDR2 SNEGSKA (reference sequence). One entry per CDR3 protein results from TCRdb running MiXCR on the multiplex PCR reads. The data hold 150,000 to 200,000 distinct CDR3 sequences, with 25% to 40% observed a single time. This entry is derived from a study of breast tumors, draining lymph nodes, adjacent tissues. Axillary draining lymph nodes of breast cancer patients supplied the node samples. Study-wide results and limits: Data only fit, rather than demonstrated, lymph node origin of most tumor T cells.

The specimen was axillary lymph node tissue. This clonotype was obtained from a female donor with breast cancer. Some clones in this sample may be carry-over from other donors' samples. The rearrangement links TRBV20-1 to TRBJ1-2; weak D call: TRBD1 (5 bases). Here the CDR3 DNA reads TGCAGCGTACCCAGGGCGGGGAATGGTGGCTACACCTTC. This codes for CSVPRAGNGGYTF.